The source of this TCR beta chain is a study of OX40 agonist ivuxolimab in advanced cancers. Study as a whole: Each dose-escalation patient presented with hepatocellular carcinoma, melanoma, renal cell or head and neck cancer. Treatment received earlier with anti-PD-1, anti-PD-L1 or anti-CTLA-4 agents was allowed, and 40% had some.

V gave up 4 bases and J gave up 2 bases, with 18 bases separating them. In germline, CDR1 is SGHTA, CDR2 FQGNSA. The CDR3 runs to 17 residues. Sequencing used immunoSEQ multiplex PCR; TCRdb keeps in-frame clones, though not all of them. This table has about 140,000 clones, 90% appearing once. To note about this clone: What it binds is not known.

Whole-study results and caveats: Expanded clones tended on average to be more numerous among CD8+ T cells than CD4+.

The chain links TRBV7-2 to TRBJ1-5, with a weak D call TRBD1 (5 bases). This material consisted of CD4+ or CD8+ T cells sorted from blood, taken in a trial of the OX40 agonist ivuxolimab. The source of this sequence is an adult with an advanced solid tumor such as melanoma, head and neck, liver or kidney cancer. CDR3 nucleotide sequence: TGTGCCAGCAGCTCAGGGACCCTATATTCGGGCAATCAGCCCCAGCATTTT. Its protein is CASSSGTLYSGNQPQHF. The entire variable domain, with the rest obtained from reference TRBV7-2 and TRBJ1-5, is as follows: GAGVSQSPSNKVTEKGKDVELRCDPISGHTALYWYRQSLGQGLEFLIYFQGNSAPDKSGLPSDRFSAERTGGSVSTLTIQRTQQEDSAVYLCASSSGTLYSGNQPQHFGDGTRLSIL.